This T cell receptor beta chain was obtained from a study of blood T cell repertoires in COVID-19 (dated by TCRdb to 2020 to 2022). Study-level background: Samples covering the acute and convalescent phases of COVID-19 were provided by collaborators in the United States, Italy and Spain. The repertoires were released in a freely available public database meant as a resource for research on the immune response to SARS-CoV-2. Where available, HLA class I and class II types were taken from metadata supplied by the sample provider and were not determined by assay-based typing. A de-identified subject ID, COVID-19 status, age in years and sex were almost always included in the sample metadata. The samples were drawn from two sources: the first 160 participants of the ongoing ImmuneRACE study, and about 1,300 subjects contributed by 6 global collaborators. The material from the prospective study consisted of cDNA or gDNA derived from T cells, B-cell-depleted T cells, or PBMCs. Subjects who had been exposed to COVID-19, were actively infected with it, or had recovered from it provided the deeply sampled blood TCRbeta repertoires that made up the dataset.

What the work shows at the level of the full study, not this receptor alone: The quantity of clinical and demographic metadata differed by source and by participant and was supplied without curation.

TCRbeta CDR3 regions were amplified from genomic DNA by means of the immunoSEQ Assay, a bias-controlled multiplex PCR. The paper's data handling went like this. The number of nucleated cells in each sample was estimated by amplification of reference gene primers within the assay. Sequence reads were collapsed and filtered to measure the absolute abundance of every unique TCRbeta CDR3 rearrangement. For each sample, productive Simpson clonality was calculated as the square root of Simpson's diversity index across productive rearrangements. Here the immuneACCESS table is served through TCRdb, limited to in-frame sequences with V and J called. Missing clones are a known gap in these copies; in checked studies unresolved V genes cover under half, and the rest lacks a known reason. The V and J calls and clone size come from that table; D and trimming were worked out from the DNA. The sample table holds about 68,000 clones, of which 70% to 90% were seen once. The top ten hold 3.5% to 5% of the sample.

The collaborating institutions used their own protocols to collect whole blood in K2EDTA tubes. For TCRbeta analysis, collaborators shipped samples as frozen whole blood, isolated PBMCs, or DNA extracted from either of those sample types. After removal of 4 bases from V and 7 bases from J, the junction retains 2 bases not matched to a gene. Measured from the cysteine to the phenylalanine, the CDR3 is 12 residues long. Only the CDR3 portion is preserved as DNA: 36 bases, with reading frame beginning at the first base. For CDR1 and CDR2, the germline V gene lists KGHSH and LQKENI. Concerning this clone itself: Its specific antigen is unknown. Base quality data are lacking; no much larger clone is found one base away.

The specimen sequenced was peripheral blood. The receptor was derived from a man between 50 and 59 years old with acute or convalescent COVID-19. Rearrangement joined TRBV18 to TRBJ2-5; TRBD1 lines up with 8 middle nucleotides. The nucleotide sequence is TGTGCCAGCTCACTGGACAGGGTGACCCAGTACTTC. Translated, it gives CASSLDRVTQYF.